One and the same sample provided the 2 T cell receptor beta chains below, sequenced in a study of cytomegalovirus exposure and HLA in healthy donors. Profiled with immunoSEQ multiplex PCR; TCRdb holds only in-frame clones, not every one. Of about 120,000 clones detected, roughly nine tenths appear once; the ten largest clones hold less than 4.5%. Sequencing was performed on PBMCs. The source of these receptors is a man younger than 35 in good health and CMV-seropositive.

The chain carries TRBV14 and TRBJ1-6; D is unresolved. V lost 7 bases and J 7 bases, leaving 11 bases between the germline ends. Germline V CDR1 and CDR2: SGHDN, FVKESK. The CDR3 is 13 amino acids. The CDR3 loop is CASTPQPNSPLHF. In nucleotides, the CDR3 is TGTGCCAGCACCCCACAGCCCAATTCACCCCTCCACTTT.

As DNA, the CDR3 is TGTGCCAGCACCTTGATGGGCGAAGAGACCCAGTACTTC. Residues: CASTLMGEETQYF. The rearrangement joins TRBV28 to TRBJ2-5, with D uncertain. Germline values: CDR1 MDHEN, CDR2 SYDVKM. The CDR3 is 13 amino acids. V gave up 7 bases and J gave up 3 bases, with 12 bases separating them.